This T cell receptor (beta chain) was observed in a study of blood T cell repertoires in COVID-19. Study overall: Acute-phase and convalescent COVID-19 samples originated in the United States, Italy and Spain. The cDNA or gDNA used as material had been derived from T cells, B-cell-depleted T cells, or PBMCs.

Trimming removed 5 bases from V and 1 base from J, with 8 bases in between. The CDR3 loop spans 13 amino acids. Per the original methods: Cell counts per sample came from amplifying reference gene primers. Libraries were prepared by immunoSEQ multiplex PCR; TCRdb keeps only in-frame clonotypes and omits some of them. V and J calls and clone size are those listed in that table; D and trimming were worked out from the DNA. The sample records more than 300,000 clones, around 88% being singletons. This clone has only a few counts. Seattle's enrolled individuals joined amid active infection and were then monitored longitudinally.

The TCR sequence derives from a woman between 25 and 40 years old with COVID-19, enrolled during active disease. The chain couples TRBV12-3 or TRBV12-4 to TRBJ1-1; D remains ambiguous. Sample: peripheral blood. The CDR3: CASSRASNTEAFF. CDR3 bases: TGTGCCAGCAGTCGAGCCTCGAACACTGAAGCTTTCTTT.